This TCR beta chain was retrieved from a study of blood T cell repertoires in COVID-19. As for the study in general: Material from acute and convalescent COVID-19 was sourced from the United States, Italy and Spain. T cells, B-cell-depleted T cells, or PBMCs provided the cDNA or gDNA that served as material.

Authors' data handling: Estimates of nucleated cell counts were drawn from the amplification of reference gene primers. The table came from immunoSEQ multiplex PCR; TCRdb's copy has only in-frame clones and leaves some out. V, J and clone size reflect that table, while D and trimming were determined from the DNA. The sample has a few hundred thousand clones; approximately 84% are singletons. CDR3 length equals 19 residues. V lost 6 bases to trimming and J lost 5 bases, with 31 bases between them. This rearrangement joins TRBV23-1 to TRBJ2-5; tentatively, D is TRBD2 (5 bases). TRBV23-1 is labeled an ORF, and its function is uncertain. The origin of this receptor is a man between 50 and 59 years old with acute or convalescent COVID-19. Input material: peripheral blood. Written as DNA, the CDR3 is TGCGCCAGCAGACATGATGTCGGGGTTTCCAACCCCGTGAGGGAGACCCAGTACTTC. Protein: CASRHDVGVSNPVRETQYF.